This T cell receptor beta chain appears in the sequencing data of a study of Graves' ophthalmopathy and Graves' hyperthyroidism. Study summary: Ahead of any treatment, peripheral blood was obtained at the initial diagnosis.

Amplified material comprised TCR beta CDR3 regions derived from RNA transcripts. HTBI-primed RT-PCR formed the first round, and a multiplex PCR formed the second. TCRdb re-called the multiplex PCR reads through MiXCR, storing one row per CDR3 protein. The sample contains under 250,000 distinct CDR3 sequences, less than 30% of which appear only once. Trimming took 4 bases from V and 2 from J; bases not matched to a gene: 6. Germline lookup yields CDR1 GTSNPN and CDR2 SVGIG (reference sequence). This CDR3 is 15 amino acids long. In its sample, this clonotype was seen many times. In this cohort, patients with other autoimmune diseases, uncontrolled infections, pregnancy or lactation were excluded. Clinical symptoms, serum thyroxine, TRAb, thyroid ultrasound and orbital computed tomography determined diagnosis. A volume of 8 to 10 ml of fresh peripheral blood supplied the PBMCs.

The receptor was derived from a man in his fifties with Graves' ophthalmopathy. The material sequenced was peripheral blood. The chain combines TRBV30 with TRBJ2-7; the match to TRBD2 covers 12 bases. In DNA, the CDR3 is TGTGCCTGGACAAAAAGACTAGCGGGGGCCTACGAGCAGTACTTC. Its protein is CAWTKRLAGAYEQYF. Using reference TRBV30 and TRBJ2-7 for the parts outside the CDR3, the full variable domain is SQTIHQWPATLVQPVGSPLSLECTVEGTSNPNLYWYRQAAGRGLQLLFYSVGIGQISSEVPQNLSASRPQDRQFILSSKKLLLSDSGFYLCAWTKRLAGAYEQYFGPGTRLTVT.